What follows are 16 T cell receptor beta chains derived from one specimen sequenced in a study of cytomegalovirus exposure and HLA in healthy donors. The PCR had 60 Vbeta and 13 Jbeta primers. Profiling relied on immunoSEQ multiplex PCR, and the TCRdb table lists in-frame clones only, not all of them. There are over 100,000 clones in the sample; around three quarters occur only once, and almost 3% lies in the top ten. The sample taken for sequencing was PBMCs. These receptors originate from a woman aged 18-29 years in good health and CMV-seropositive.

The chain carries TRBV9 and TRBJ2-1; 9 bases map to TRBD2. J was trimmed by 2 bases and V by 4 bases; bases with no gene match: 4. The germline CDR1 and CDR2 sequences are SGDLS and YYNGEE. The CDR3 extends over 15 amino acids. This chain's CDR3 is CASSPKRGAYNEQFF. The DNA of the CDR3 is TGTGCCAGCAGCCCTAAGCGGGGGGCCTACAATGAGCAGTTCTTC.

This clone was picked up a small number of times. The chain combines TRBV6-1 with TRBJ2-2; D gene uncertain. V lost 1 base to trimming and J lost 5 bases, with 8 bases between them. CDR1 and CDR2 from the germline V gene are MNHNS and SASEGT. This CDR3 region has 14 residues. CDR3 bases: TGTGCCAGCAGTGAAGGTCGGTGGACCGGGGAGCTGTTTTTT. It encodes CASSEGRWTGELFF.

The chain couples TRBV27 to TRBJ2-6, with 9 bases aligning to TRBD1. The CDR3 contains 19 residues. Germline loops: CDR1 MNHEY, CDR2 SMNVEV (reference sequence). The trim removed 6 bases at V and 2 bases at J, leaving 14 bases unmatched. In nucleotides, the CDR3 is TGTGCCAGCAGCACCGGGACAGGGATCTTTGGGGCTGGGGCCAACGTCCTGACTTTC. Its protein product is CASSTGTGIFGAGANVLTF.

A single count supports this clone. The genes are TRBV25-1 and TRBJ2-7, with D perhaps matching TRBD2 (5 bases). Trimming removed 4 bases from V and 0 bases from J, with 10 bases in between. The germline CDR1 and CDR2 sequences are MGHDK and SYGVNS. CDR3 length equals 14 residues. The CDR3 DNA reads as TGTGCCAGCAGTGGAGACGGGAACTCCTACGAGCAGTACTTC. Protein product: CASSGDGNSYEQYF.

The V gene is TRBV7-9, the J gene TRBJ2-1; 9 bases match TRBD2. This CDR3 has 15 amino acids. The ends lost 3 bases at V and 2 bases at J; junction bases unmatched: 2. Looked up from germline, CDR1 is SEHNR and CDR2 is FQNEAQ (reference sequence). The CDR3 DNA sequence: TGTGCCAGCAGCTTGGGACTAGCAGCCTACAATGAGCAGTTCTTC. This encodes CASSLGLAAYNEQFF.

CDR3 in DNA: TGTGCCAGCAGCTACATAGCGGGAGAGACCCAGTACTTC. Residues: CASSYIAGETQYF. This chain links TRBV7-8 with TRBJ2-5; 7 bases line up with TRBD2. Germline V lookup: CDR1 SGHVS, CDR2 FQNEAQ. The CDR3 length is 13 residues. V lost 4 bases, J lost 4 bases, and 3 bases stayed unmatched.

The chain recombines TRBV5-1 with TRBJ2-2; TRBD2 matches at 11 bases. In germline, CDR1 is SGHRS, CDR2 YFSETQ. J lost 6 bases, V lost 5 bases, and 6 bases had no gene match. The CDR3 is 15 amino acids. In DNA, the CDR3 is TGCGCCAGCAGTACATCACTAGCGGGAGCCGGGGAGCTGTTTTTT. Translation: CASSTSLAGAGELFF. Using reference TRBV5-1 and TRBJ2-2 for the parts outside the CDR3, the full variable domain is KAGVTQTPRYLIKTRGQQVTLSCSPISGHRSVSWYQQTPGQGLQFLFEYFSETQRNKGNFPGRFSGRQFSNSRSEMNVSTLELGDSALYLCASSTSLAGAGELFFGEGSRLTVL.

The V and J genes are TRBV7-9 and TRBJ2-5; the D gene is possibly TRBD1 (7 bases). CDR3 size: 14 residues. The ends were cut back, 5 bases at V and 5 bases at J, with 15 bases in the middle. Looked up from germline, CDR1 is SEHNR and CDR2 is FQNEAQ (reference sequence). The CDR3 here is CASSARAGGETQYF. In DNA form, the CDR3 reads TGTGCCAGCAGCGCGCGCGCAGGGGGGGAGACCCAGTACTTC.

This chain connects TRBV11-2 to TRBJ2-1; 7 nucleotides agree with TRBD2. The CDR3 totals 12 residues. The ends lost 1 base at V and 14 bases at J; junction bases unmatched: 5. CDR1 and CDR2 from the germline V gene are SGHAT and FQNNGV. Here the CDR3 DNA reads TGTGCCAGCAGCTTAGGAGGGCTAGCGGAGTTCTTC. Its protein product is CASSLGGLAEFF.

Comments on this clone: At one end the junction does not follow the germline gene, possibly because of a read error. The rearrangement joins TRBV7-9 to TRBJ2-1, with D possibly being TRBD2 (6 bases). CDR1 and CDR2 (germline): SEHNR, FQNEAQ (reference sequence). This CDR3 comprises 17 residues. CDR3 protein: CSSSPGGAGSSYNEQFF. The CDR3 nucleotides are TGTTCCAGCAGCCCTGGTGGGGCGGGGAGCTCCTACAATGAGCAGTTCTTC.

The chain has TRBV28 and TRBJ2-1; D remains ambiguous. This CDR3 spans 15 amino acids. V dropped 3 bases and J dropped 6 bases, with 15 bases sitting between them. Germline V gene data show CDR1 as MDHEN and CDR2 as SYDVKM. The DNA of the CDR3 is TGTGCCAGCAGTTTGTGGCAGAAGCCTAGCAATGAGCAGTTCTTC. This gives the protein CASSLWQKPSNEQFF.

The chain has TRBV14 and TRBJ2-2, with 7 positions matching TRBD2. The CDR3 has 15 amino acids. V lost 2 bases and J lost 3; bases outside the gene matches: 3. The germline CDR1 and CDR2 sequences are SGHDN and FVKESK. CDR3 in DNA: TGTGCCAGCAGCCAAACGGGAGGCTACACCGGGGAGCTGTTTTTT. This sequence encodes CASSQTGGYTGELFF.

This clone was counted only a few times. The chain couples TRBV6-1 to TRBJ1-1; D unclear. Per germline, CDR1 MNHNS and CDR2 SASEGT. The CDR3 is 15 amino acids. V was clipped by 3 bases and J by 1 base, with 12 bases between them. The CDR3 DNA reads TGTGCCAGCAGTGAGCCTGGGCTGTCGAACACTGAAGCTTTCTTT. This sequence encodes CASSEPGLSNTEAFF.

The V gene is TRBV4-2, the J gene TRBJ1-4; 11 bases match TRBD1. The germline V gene has CDR1 LGHNA and CDR2 YNFKEQ. The CDR3 has 14 residues. V shed 6 bases, J shed 6 bases, and the junction held 3 bases outside the gene matches. This chain's CDR3 is CASRGTGGYEKLFF. In nucleotides, the CDR3 is TGTGCCAGCAGAGGGACAGGGGGATATGAAAAACTGTTTTTT.

V and J are TRBV6-5 and TRBJ1-5; 9 bases agree with TRBD1. CDR1 is MNHEY and CDR2 is SVGAGI in the germline V gene. The CDR3 is 15 residues long. V lost 6 bases and J lost 2; bases outside the gene matches: 5. This CDR3 is CASRPRTGGNQPQHF. The CDR3 DNA reads TGTGCCAGCAGACCCCGGACAGGGGGCAATCAGCCCCAGCATTTT.

This clone was detected once. This chain uses TRBV6-6 with TRBJ2-2, with D possibly matching TRBD1 (6 bases). Germline V gives CDR1 MNHNY, CDR2 SVGAGI (reference sequence). The CDR3 is 14 amino acids. Trimming took off 7 bases at V and 0 bases at J, with 9 bases between the two ends. CDR3 amino acids: CASKRGTNTGELFF. Written as DNA, the CDR3 is TGTGCCAGCAAGAGGGGGACGAACACCGGGGAGCTGTTTTTT.